A selection of T cell receptor beta chains follows, all from one sample in a study of blood T cell repertoires in COVID-19. Generated by immunoSEQ multiplex PCR, the TCRdb table keeps only in-frame clones and is missing some. The table includes 250,000 to 300,000 clones, more than 70% detected once. The sequenced sample was peripheral blood. Every receptor here comes from a man older than 75 with acute or convalescent COVID-19. Both conserved end residues are part of each CDR3. D genes are given only for firm matches. Expanded clones get a size class; other rows say once, few or many, or leave the size out.

d_gene	j_gene	abundance	len	v_gene	CDR3aa	CDR3nt
-	TRBJ2-7	few	14	TRBV5-1	CASSIQTGGDEQYF	TGCGCCAGCAGCATACAGACAGGAGGCGACGAGCAGTACTTC
TRBD1	TRBJ2-7	-	14	TRBV28	CASSPGTGVAEQYF	TGTGCCAGCAGCCCGGGGACAGGGGTGGCCGAGCAGTACTTC
-	TRBJ2-2	-	14	TRBV5-1	CASSYDRNTGELFF	TGCGCCAGCAGCTATGACAGAAACACCGGGGAGCTGTTTTTT
-	TRBJ2-1	-	15	TRBV7-9	CASSSIGLADNEQFF	TGTGCCAGCAGCTCGATCGGACTGGCCGACAATGAGCAGTTCTTC
-	TRBJ2-3	once	14	TRBV5-6	CASSSGTARGTQYF	TGTGCCAGCAGCTCCGGGACAGCGCGGGGTACGCAGTATTTT
-	TRBJ1-5	few	16	TRBV6-1	CASSEAAGSSNQPQHF	TGTGCCAGCAGTGAAGCTGCAGGATCAAGCAATCAGCCCCAGCATTTT
TRBD2	TRBJ2-2	-	16	TRBV19	CASSPGTSGRGRELFF	TGTGCCAGTAGTCCTGGGACTAGCGGGAGAGGTAGGGAGCTGTTTTTT
TRBD1	TRBJ2-1	-	14	TRBV3-1/TRBV3-2	CASKGTGSYNEQFF	TGTGCCAGCAAGGGGACAGGGTCCTACAATGAGCAGTTCTTC
-	TRBJ2-5	-	15	TRBV7-2	CASSLGSGSQETQYF	TGTGCCAGCAGCTTAGGTAGCGGCAGTCAAGAGACCCAGTACTTC
TRBD1	TRBJ1-2	-	14	TRBV4-1	CASSQPQGIYGYTF	TGCGCCAGCAGCCAACCACAGGGGATCTATGGCTACACCTTC
-	TRBJ2-7	-	13	TRBV5-1	CASGSESLYEQYF	TGCGCCAGCGGTTCGGAGAGCCTCTACGAGCAGTACTTC
TRBD1	TRBJ1-3	-	15	TRBV5-8	CASSLQGFTGNTIYF	TGTGCCAGCAGCTTACAGGGGTTCACTGGAAACACCATATATTTT
TRBD2	TRBJ2-3	-	18	TRBV5-1	CASSLETSGRGFGDTQYF	TGCGCCAGCAGCTTGGAGACTAGCGGGAGGGGGTTTGGAGATACGCAGTATTTT
-	TRBJ2-3	-	14	TRBV19	CASSSGLGSDTQYF	TGTGCCAGTAGTAGTGGACTGGGGTCGGATACGCAGTATTTT
TRBD1	TRBJ1-2	-	13	TRBV28	CASSPTGFYGYTF	TGTGCCAGCAGCCCGACAGGGTTCTATGGCTACACCTTC
TRBD2	TRBJ2-1	-	13	TRBV5-1	CASRRAGVDEQFF	TGCGCCAGCAGAAGAGCGGGAGTGGATGAGCAGTTCTTC
-	TRBJ1-5	-	17	TRBV2	CASRAAGSALYNQPQHF	TGTGCCAGCAGGGCGGCAGGGTCGGCGCTTTACAATCAGCCCCAGCATTTT
-	TRBJ1-3	-	13	TRBV7-2	CASSRGSGNTIYF	TGTGCCAGCAGCAGGGGCTCTGGAAACACCATATATTTT
-	TRBJ1-4	-	14	TRBV30	CAWSRGGIYEKLFF	TGTGCCTGGAGTAGGGGGGGGATTTATGAAAAACTGTTTTTT
-	TRBJ2-7	-	15	TRBV13	CASSYSGRGASEQYF	TGTGCCAGCAGCTACTCCGGCCGGGGGGCCTCCGAGCAGTACTTC
-	TRBJ1-2	-	17	TRBV7-9	CASSSMDSALTNYGYTF	TGTGCCAGCAGCTCAATGGACAGCGCCCTTACTAACTATGGCTACACCTTC
-	TRBJ2-2	few	12	TRBV2	CASSGGPGELFF	TGTGCCAGCAGTGGCGGGCCCGGGGAGCTGTTTTTT
TRBD1	TRBJ1-2	many	15	TRBV4-2	CASSHAKGQHYGYTF	TGTGCCAGCAGCCACGCTAAGGGACAGCACTATGGCTACACCTTC
TRBD1	TRBJ2-3	-	16	TRBV5-1	CASRRGPGQPTDTQYF	TGCGCCAGCAGGAGGGGGCCGGGACAGCCCACAGATACGCAGTATTTT
-	TRBJ2-3	-	13	TRBV5-1	CASSLRGRDTQYF	TGCGCCAGCAGCTTGCGGGGGAGGGATACGCAGTATTTT
TRBD1	TRBJ1-2	-	14	TRBV5-1	CASSLGTGDDGYTF	TGCGCCAGCAGCTTGGGGACAGGGGATGATGGCTACACCTTC
-	TRBJ2-2	-	16	TRBV4-2	CASSQEEGRTTGELFF	TGTGCCAGCAGCCAAGAGGAGGGCCGGACCACCGGGGAGCTGTTTTTT
TRBD1	TRBJ2-1	-	15	TRBV2	CASRSRDRGVNEQFF	TGTGCCAGCAGATCCCGGGACAGGGGGGTAAATGAGCAGTTCTTC
-	TRBJ2-1	-	12	TRBV30	CAWRAGDNEQFF	TGTGCCTGGAGGGCAGGGGATAATGAGCAGTTCTTC
TRBD1	TRBJ2-6	-	16	TRBV5-1	CASARDRTSGANVLTF	TGCGCCAGTGCCCGGGACAGGACCTCTGGGGCCAACGTCCTGACTTTC
-	TRBJ1-4	-	15	TRBV4-1	CASSPNEGTGEKLFF	TGCGCCAGCAGCCCGAACGAGGGAACGGGTGAAAAACTGTTTTTT
-	TRBJ1-5	-	14	TRBV6-5	CASIPQNSNQPQHF	TGTGCCAGCATACCCCAGAATAGCAATCAGCCCCAGCATTTT
-	TRBJ2-7	-	12	TRBV2	CASSEGGVEQYF	TGTGCCAGCAGTGAGGGAGGTGTAGAGCAGTACTTC
TRBD1	TRBJ1-1	once	15	TRBV3-1/TRBV3-2	CASSQGQGIVTEAFF	TGTGCCAGCAGCCAGGGACAGGGGATTGTCACTGAAGCTTTCTTT